Listed here is a single T cell receptor (beta chain). The antigen remains unidentified. The CDR3 contains 14 residues. In germline, CDR1 is MNHEY, CDR2 SVGEGT. V lost 5 bases to trimming and J lost 0 bases, with 10 bases between them. These data are taken from a study of identical twins. All donors were healthy Caucasians. General study findings and limits: Partly confounded zero-insertion analyses could result from invariant MAIT and iNKT cells. Abundant cord blood beta clonotypes carried fewer insertions; memory repertoires showed none. Models, which agreed with sharing between unrelated individuals, nonetheless underestimated the out-of-frame TCR alpha sharing seen in monozygotic twins.

TCRdb reanalysed the 5' RACE reads using MiXCR and keeps one entry per CDR3 protein. Here the sample spans 400,000 to 500,000 distinct CDR3 sequences, approximately 17% being singletons. Sequencing was performed on naive T cells sorted from blood. The clonotype originates from a man aged 50 to 60 in good health. This chain links TRBV6-2 or TRBV6-3 with TRBJ1-1; D remains unclear. The CDR3 loop reads CASSHIGVNTEAFF. DNA of the CDR3: TGTGCCAGCAGTCATATCGGGGTGAACACTGAAGCTTTCTTT.